The clone carrying this T cell receptor (beta chain) came up once. What it binds is unknown. This record comes from a study of Ad26.COV2.S vaccination and SARS-CoV-2 variants. Points from the study as a whole: The breadth of spike-specific CD8+ and CD4+ T cell responses after vaccination was reportedly substantial. Non-spike TCR breadth did not differ much between vaccine and placebo recipients. Participants in the vaccine arm had higher spike-specific TCR breadth; placebo recipients had lower. Quantification of TCR breadth and depth may have yielded underestimates of total T cell responses.

Per the germline V gene, CDR1 is ENHRY and CDR2 is SYGVKD. CDR3 length: 14 residues. Trimming took off 8 bases at V and 9 bases at J, with 17 bases between the two ends. Profiled with immunoSEQ multiplex PCR; TCRdb holds only in-frame clones, not every one. The sample comprises hundreds of thousands of clones, under 95% of which are singletons, and 3% to 5% rests with the top ten. The source was peripheral blood, collected after recovery from COVID-19. The rearrangement links TRBV10-3 to TRBJ1-6, with D tentatively TRBD1 (5 bases). The TCR sequence derives from a human donor who had recovered from COVID-19. CDR3 in amino acids: CAIGGTDPLSPLHF. Written as DNA, the CDR3 is TGTGCCATCGGAGGGACGGATCCTCTTTCACCCCTCCACTTT.